This T cell receptor (beta chain) was documented in a study of identical twins. This CDR3 is built from 14 residues. In germline, CDR1 is MRHNA, CDR2 SNTAGT. Between the trimmed V and J ends, which lost 3 bases and 2 bases, there was a span of 9 bases. MiXCR, run by TCRdb on the 5' RACE reads, gives a single entry per CDR3 protein. The table includes 150,000 or so distinct CDR3 sequences, roughly 3.5% detected once. This clonotype was counted only a few times. The sequenced material came from memory T cells sorted from blood. The chain combines TRBV6-4 with TRBJ2-3; D might be TRBD2 (5 bases). This TCR came from a man aged 18 to 29 in good health. CDR3 nucleotides: TGTGCCAGCAGTGAAGAGGGAGTCACAGATACGCAGTATTTT. It is translated as CASSEEGVTDTQYF.